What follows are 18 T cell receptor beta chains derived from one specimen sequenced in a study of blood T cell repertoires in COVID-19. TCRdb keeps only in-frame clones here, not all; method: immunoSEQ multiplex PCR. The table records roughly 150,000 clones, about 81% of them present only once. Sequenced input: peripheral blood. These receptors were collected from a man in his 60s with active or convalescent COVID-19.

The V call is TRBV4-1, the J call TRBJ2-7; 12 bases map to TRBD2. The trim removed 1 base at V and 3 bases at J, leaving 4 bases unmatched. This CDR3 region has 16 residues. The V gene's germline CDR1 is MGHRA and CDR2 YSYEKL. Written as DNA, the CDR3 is TGCGCCAGCAGCCAAGCGACTAGCGGGAGTATCTACGAGCAGTACTTC. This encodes CASSQATSGSIYEQYF.

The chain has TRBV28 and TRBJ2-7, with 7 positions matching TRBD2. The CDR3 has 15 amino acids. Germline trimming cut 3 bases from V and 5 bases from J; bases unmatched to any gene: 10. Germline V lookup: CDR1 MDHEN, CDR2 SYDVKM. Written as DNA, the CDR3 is TGTGCCAGCAGTTTCCTTAGGGCGGGAGCCCACGAGCAGTACTTC. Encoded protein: CASSFLRAGAHEQYF.

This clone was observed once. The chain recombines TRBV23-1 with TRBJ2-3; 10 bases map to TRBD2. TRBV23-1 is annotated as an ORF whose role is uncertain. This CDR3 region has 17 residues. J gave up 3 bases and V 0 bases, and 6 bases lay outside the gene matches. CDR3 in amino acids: CASSQSGLAGVTDTQYF. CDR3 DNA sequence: TGCGCCAGCAGTCAATCAGGTCTAGCGGGAGTTACAGATACGCAGTATTTT.

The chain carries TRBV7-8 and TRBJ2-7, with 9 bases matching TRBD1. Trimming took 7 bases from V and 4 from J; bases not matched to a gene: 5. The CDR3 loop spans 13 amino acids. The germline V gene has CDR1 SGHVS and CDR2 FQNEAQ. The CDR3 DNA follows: TGTGCCAGCACCCCGGGACAGGGTTACGAGCAGTACTTC. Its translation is CASTPGQGYEQYF.

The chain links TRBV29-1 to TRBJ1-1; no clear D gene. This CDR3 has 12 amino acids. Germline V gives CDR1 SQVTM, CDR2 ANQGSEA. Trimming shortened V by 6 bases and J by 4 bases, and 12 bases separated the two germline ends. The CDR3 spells CSVHGVGTEAFF. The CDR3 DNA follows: TGCAGCGTGCACGGGGTGGGCACTGAAGCTTTCTTT.

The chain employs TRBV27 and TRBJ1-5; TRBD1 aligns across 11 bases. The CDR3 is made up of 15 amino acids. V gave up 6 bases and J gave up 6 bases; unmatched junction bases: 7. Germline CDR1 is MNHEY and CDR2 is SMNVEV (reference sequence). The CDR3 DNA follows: TGTGCCAGCAGATCAGGACAGGGGGCTGTTCAGCCCCAGCATTTT. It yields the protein CASRSGQGAVQPQHF.

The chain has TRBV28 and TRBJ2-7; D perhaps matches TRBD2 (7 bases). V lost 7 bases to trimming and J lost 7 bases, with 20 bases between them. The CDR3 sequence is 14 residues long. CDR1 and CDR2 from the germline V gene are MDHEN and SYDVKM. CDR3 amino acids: CASTKGGGEREQYF. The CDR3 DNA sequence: TGTGCCAGCACCAAAGGGGGGGGTGAGAGAGAGCAGTACTTC.

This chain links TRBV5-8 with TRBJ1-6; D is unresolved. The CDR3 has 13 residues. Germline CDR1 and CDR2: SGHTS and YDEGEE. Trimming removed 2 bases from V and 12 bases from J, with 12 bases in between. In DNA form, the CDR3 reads TGTGCCAGCAGCTTTAGTTGGGGAGTACCCCTCCACTTT. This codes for CASSFSWGVPLHF.

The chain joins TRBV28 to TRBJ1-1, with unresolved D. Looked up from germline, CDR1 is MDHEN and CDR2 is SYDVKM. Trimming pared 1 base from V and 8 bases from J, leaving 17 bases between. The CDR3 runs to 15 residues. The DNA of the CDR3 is TGTGCCAGCAGTTTATTCGGCGGCATACTCCTAGAAGCTTTCTTT. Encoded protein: CASSLFGGILLEAFF.

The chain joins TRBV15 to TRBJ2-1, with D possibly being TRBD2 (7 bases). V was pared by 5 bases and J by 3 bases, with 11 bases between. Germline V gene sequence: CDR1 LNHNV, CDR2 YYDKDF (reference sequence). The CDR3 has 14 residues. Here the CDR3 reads CATSGGGGYNEQFF. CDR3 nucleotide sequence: TGTGCCACCAGCGGGGGGGGCGGCTACAATGAGCAGTTCTTC. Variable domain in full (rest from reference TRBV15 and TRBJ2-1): DAMVIQNPRYQVTQFGKPVTLSCSQTLNHNVMYWYQQKSSQAPKLLFHYYDKDFNNEADTPDNFQSRRPNTSFCFLDIRSPGLGDTAMYLCATSGGGGYNEQFFGPGTRLTVL.

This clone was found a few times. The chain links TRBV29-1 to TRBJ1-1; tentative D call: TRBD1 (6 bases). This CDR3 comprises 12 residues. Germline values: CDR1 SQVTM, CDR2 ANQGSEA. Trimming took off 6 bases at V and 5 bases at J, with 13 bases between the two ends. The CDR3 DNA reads TGCAGCGTAAACAGGGTCATGACTGAAGCTTTCTTT. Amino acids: CSVNRVMTEAFF.

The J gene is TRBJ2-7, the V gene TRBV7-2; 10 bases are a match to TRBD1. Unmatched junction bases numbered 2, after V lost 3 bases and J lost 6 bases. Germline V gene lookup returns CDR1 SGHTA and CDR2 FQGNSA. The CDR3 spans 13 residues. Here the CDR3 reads CASSFRTGGEQYF. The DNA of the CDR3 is TGTGCCAGCAGCTTTAGGACAGGGGGCGAGCAGTACTTC.

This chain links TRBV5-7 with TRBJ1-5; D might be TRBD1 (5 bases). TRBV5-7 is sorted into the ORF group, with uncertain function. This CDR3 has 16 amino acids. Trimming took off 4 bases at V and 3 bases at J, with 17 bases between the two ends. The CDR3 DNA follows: TGTGCCAGCAGCCCCAAAGGAGGGGAGGACAATCAGCCCCAGCATTTT. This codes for CASSPKGGEDNQPQHF.

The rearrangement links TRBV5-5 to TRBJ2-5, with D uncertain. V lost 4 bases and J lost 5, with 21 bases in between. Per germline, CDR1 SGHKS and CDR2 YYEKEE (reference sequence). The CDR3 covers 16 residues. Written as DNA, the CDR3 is TGTGCCAGCAGCCCCGTTTTTAGCACCCATAGGGAGACCCAGTACTTC. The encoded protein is CASSPVFSTHRETQYF.

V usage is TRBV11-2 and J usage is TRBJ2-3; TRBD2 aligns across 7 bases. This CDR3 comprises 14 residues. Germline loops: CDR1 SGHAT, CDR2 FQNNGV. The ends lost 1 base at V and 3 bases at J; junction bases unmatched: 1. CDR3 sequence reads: CASSLGGSTDTQYF. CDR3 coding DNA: TGTGCCAGCAGCTTAGGCGGGAGTACAGATACGCAGTATTTT.

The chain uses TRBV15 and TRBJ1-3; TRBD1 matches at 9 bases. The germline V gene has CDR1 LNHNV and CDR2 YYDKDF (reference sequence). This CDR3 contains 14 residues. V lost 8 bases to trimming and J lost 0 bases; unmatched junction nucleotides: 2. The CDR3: CATSTGGSGNTIYF. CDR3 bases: TGTGCCACCTCGACAGGGGGCTCTGGAAACACCATATATTTT.

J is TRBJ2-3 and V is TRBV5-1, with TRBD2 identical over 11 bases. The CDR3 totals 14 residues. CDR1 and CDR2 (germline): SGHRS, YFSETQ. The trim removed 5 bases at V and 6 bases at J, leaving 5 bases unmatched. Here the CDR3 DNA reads TGCGCCAGCAGTCCTCGGACTAGCGGGGATACGCAGTATTTT. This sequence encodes CASSPRTSGDTQYF.

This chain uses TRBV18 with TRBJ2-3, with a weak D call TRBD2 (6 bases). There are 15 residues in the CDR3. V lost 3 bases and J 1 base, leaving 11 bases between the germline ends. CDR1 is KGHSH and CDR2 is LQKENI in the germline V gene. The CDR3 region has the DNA TGTGCCAGCTCACCGGGCGGGAAGGGCACAGATACGCAGTATTTT. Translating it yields CASSPGGKGTDTQYF.